Presented here are 30 T cell receptor beta chains from one specimen sequenced in a study of identical twins. A single record per CDR3 protein comes from TCRdb applying MiXCR to the 5' RACE reads. The sample holds approximately 1.8 million distinct CDR3 sequences, about 31% seen once. Material for sequencing was cord blood. These receptors all stem from a newborn girl in good health.

This chain links TRBV7-2 with TRBJ1-2; no definite D call. The CDR3 totals 11 residues. Deletions cut 7 bases from V and 1 base from J, with 4 bases between. Germline CDR1 and CDR2: SGHTA and FQGNSA. The chain's CDR3 is CASKINYGYTF. The CDR3 nucleotides read TGTGCCAGCAAGATTAACTATGGCTACACCTTC.

There are a few counts of this clonotype. This CDR3 reads CSVEPGLTYNEQFF. CDR3 in DNA: TGCAGCGTTGAACCGGGGCTTACCTACAATGAGCAGTTCTTC. V gene TRBV29-1 combines with J gene TRBJ2-1; D may match TRBD1 or TRBD2 (5 bases each). Germline V gives CDR1 SQVTM, CDR2 ANQGSEA. Trimming stripped 2 bases from V and 2 bases from J, with 10 bases between. The CDR3 spans 14 residues.

This clonotype was seen only once. This chain links TRBV19 with TRBJ1-2; D may be TRBD1 (6 bases). The CDR3 sequence is 15 residues long. The germline CDR1 and CDR2 sequences are LNHDA and SQIVND (reference sequence). V was trimmed by 5 bases and J by 5 bases, leaving 18 bases between them. The CDR3 region has the DNA TGTGCCAGTAGTCCCCCCCTGGACAGTCCTTATGGCTACACCTTC. This encodes CASSPPLDSPYGYTF.

This rearrangement joins TRBV18 to TRBJ2-3; D is possibly TRBD1 (6 bases). The CDR3 is 15 residues long. Per the germline V gene, CDR1 is KGHSH and CDR2 is LQKENI. The V and J ends lost 1 base and 5 bases respectively, with 13 bases between them. This CDR3 is CASSPRLQGGDTQYF. The CDR3 region has the DNA TGTGCCAGCTCACCACGGCTACAGGGTGGAGATACGCAGTATTTT.

As for this clonotype: The junction does not match germline at one end; this may be a read error. This chain uses TRBV28 with TRBJ1-1, with D possibly TRBD1 on 5 matching bases. From germline, CDR1 is MDHEN and CDR2 SYDVKM. This CDR3 region has 13 residues. CDR3 residues: CASSPRGNTEALF. The CDR3, as DNA: TGTGCCAGCAGTCCCCGGGGGAACACTGAAGCTTTGTTT.

V gene TRBV19 combines with J gene TRBJ2-7, with D perhaps TRBD1 or TRBD2 (5 bases each). The CDR3 sequence is 15 residues long. V was shortened by 9 bases and J by 4 bases, with 22 bases between the two germline ends. Germline loops: CDR1 LNHDA, CDR2 SQIVND (reference sequence). CDR3 sequence reads: CARPHRDATLYEQYF. CDR3 bases: TGTGCCAGACCCCACCGGGACGCTACCCTTTACGAGCAGTACTTC.

J is TRBJ2-7 and V is TRBV4-1; 10 nucleotides agree with TRBD2. The CDR3 has 15 amino acids. Germline V CDR1 and CDR2: MGHRA, YSYEKL. V shed 4 bases and J 5 bases; nucleotides not matched to a gene: 8. The CDR3, as DNA: TGCGCCAGCAGCCGGCTAGCGGGGGTCCCCAACGAGCAGTACTTC. Its translation: CASSRLAGVPNEQYF.

Notes on this clonotype: It may be a read error: a sequence one base away is much more abundant. The genes are TRBV6-2 or TRBV6-3 and TRBJ2-1, with D tentatively TRBD2 (6 bases). Looked up from germline, CDR1 is MNHEY and CDR2 is SVGEGT. The CDR3 is 17 amino acids. Deletions cut 0 bases from V and 10 bases from J, with 22 bases between. CDR3 protein: CASSYSIASEFSYEQFF. CDR3 DNA: TGTGCCAGCAGTTACTCGATAGCTAGCGAGTTCTCCTACGAGCAGTTCTTC.

As regards this clonotype: A clone one base away is much larger, so this may be a read error. Without the conserved terminal phenylalanine or tryptophan, this CDR3 likely stems from a read error. This sequence joins TRBV12-3 or TRBV12-4 and TRBJ1-5, with D maybe TRBD1 (6 bases). The CDR3 spans 16 residues. Trimming stripped 5 bases from V and 0 bases from J, with 14 bases between. The CDR3 region has the DNA TGTGCCAGCAGTCTCGCCAGGGGAAATAGCAATCAGCCCCAGCATTCT. It codes for CASSLARGNSNQPQHS.

V and J are TRBV6-6 and TRBJ1-4; weak D call: TRBD1 (6 bases). The CDR3 length is 17 residues. Trimming took 2 bases from V and 1 from J, leaving 14 bases between them. The germline V gene encodes CDR1 MNHNY and CDR2 SVGAGI (reference sequence). As DNA, the CDR3 is TGTGCCAGCAGTTACGAGCGCTTACAGGGAACTAATGAAAAACTGTTTTTT. Its translation: CASSYERLQGTNEKLFF.

The chain employs TRBV4-2 and TRBJ2-6; D is tentatively TRBD1 or TRBD2 (6 bases each). The CDR3 is 16 amino acids. The germline CDR1 and CDR2 sequences are LGHNA and YNFKEQ. V lost 1 base to trimming and J lost 4 bases, with 11 bases between them. For the CDR3, the DNA is TGTGCCAGCAGCCAAGCCTGGGGGGCCGGGGCCAACGTCCTGACTTTC. Translation gives CASSQAWGAGANVLTF.

The V gene is TRBV2, the J gene TRBJ2-1, with TRBD1 as a possible D gene (6 bases). Looked up from germline, CDR1 is SNHLY and CDR2 is FYNNEI. CDR3 length: 15 amino acids. V was shortened by 10 bases and J by 4 bases, with 20 bases between the two germline ends. CDR3 in amino acids: CATWRTGFMYNEQFF. The CDR3 coding sequence is TGTGCCACCTGGAGAACAGGGTTCATGTACAATGAGCAGTTCTTC.

The chain has TRBV5-1 and TRBJ2-7; 10 nucleotides align to TRBD2. Germline CDR1 SGHRS, CDR2 YFSETQ. J lost 7 bases, V lost 5 bases, and 9 bases had no gene match. The CDR3 consists of 14 residues. CDR3 bases: TGCGCCAGCAGTCTAGCGGGAGTTCTGGAAGAGCAGTACTTC. Its translation is CASSLAGVLEEQYF.

This clonotype was picked up a small number of times. The rearrangement uses TRBV7-2 and TRBJ2-1, with TRBD2 identical over 10 bases. Trimming removed 5 bases from V and 8 bases from J; junction bases left unmatched: 6. The CDR3 is 14 amino acids. Germline values: CDR1 SGHTA, CDR2 FQGNSA. The CDR3 nucleotides read TGTGCCAGCAGCCAAATCGGACTAGCGGATGAGCAGTTCTTC. It codes for CASSQIGLADEQFF.

The CDR3 DNA reads as TGTGCCACTATGGACAGGGGGCGTAATGAAAAACTGTTTTTT. Its translation is CATMDRGRNEKLFF. The J gene is TRBJ1-4, the V gene TRBV19; 11 nucleotides line up with TRBD1. The CDR3 extends over 14 amino acids. CDR1 LNHDA and CDR2 SQIVND come from the germline V gene (reference sequence). With 10 bases clipped from V and 4 bases from J, the junction kept 5 bases outside the gene matches.

The V gene is TRBV7-9, the J gene TRBJ2-3, with 7 bases lining up with TRBD2. The CDR3 covers 15 residues. Germline V lookup: CDR1 SEHNR, CDR2 FQNEAQ (reference sequence). J lost 0 bases, V lost 4 bases, and 4 bases had no gene match. This CDR3 reads CASSSSLASTDTQYF. For the CDR3, the DNA is TGTGCCAGCAGCTCGTCACTAGCGAGCACAGATACGCAGTATTTT.

The gene calls are TRBV2 and TRBJ1-5; D might be TRBD1 (6 bases). The CDR3 is 14 amino acids. The ends were cut back, 6 bases at V and 6 bases at J, with 15 bases in the middle. Germline assignment: CDR1 SNHLY and CDR2 FYNNEI. The CDR3 DNA follows: TGTGCCAGCAGATCACAGGGTTTCGGTCAGCCCCAGCATTTT. The encoded protein is CASRSQGFGQPQHF.

The rearrangement uses TRBV7-8 and TRBJ2-1, with 7 bases identical to TRBD2. The CDR3 spans 17 residues. V dropped 2 bases and J dropped 1; count of bases not matched to a gene: 8. Germline assignment: CDR1 SGHVS and CDR2 FQNEAQ. CDR3 loop: CASSLLRGGSSYNEQFF. The CDR3 nucleotides read TGTGCCAGCAGCTTACTACGCGGGGGTTCTTCCTACAATGAGCAGTTCTTC.

This clonotype was counted ten times or more. CDR3 sequence (DNA): TGTGCCATCAGTGCGTTTTCCAGGGAGACCCAGTACTTC. Amino acid sequence: CAISAFSRETQYF. V gene TRBV10-3 combines with J gene TRBJ2-5; no clear D. Between the trimmed V and J ends, which lost 4 bases and 5 bases, there was a span of 11 bases. This CDR3 is 13 amino acids long. The germline CDR1 and CDR2 sequences are ENHRY and SYGVKD.

The rearrangement joins TRBV25-1 to TRBJ1-6, with 7 bases lining up with TRBD1. This CDR3 region has 13 residues. CDR1 is MGHDK, CDR2 SYGVNS, per germline. The V and J ends lost 7 bases and 8 bases, in that order; junction bases with no gene match: 5. The CDR3 loop reads CASTDRVHSPLHF. The DNA for the CDR3 is TGTGCCAGCACCGACAGGGTTCATTCACCCCTCCACTTT.

The J gene is TRBJ2-5, the V gene TRBV6-2 or TRBV6-3, with unresolved D. CDR3 length equals 12 residues. The germline V gene encodes CDR1 MNHEY and CDR2 SVGEGT. Trimming stripped 3 bases from V and 11 bases from J, with 13 bases between. In DNA, the CDR3 is TGTGCCAGCAGTTATCGGACCAATGAGCAGTACTTC. It yields the protein CASSYRTNEQYF.

The chain carries TRBV6-1 and TRBJ1-1; D remains unclear. Germline V CDR1 and CDR2: MNHNS, SASEGT. This CDR3 region has 12 residues. The ends were cut back, 4 bases at V and 4 bases at J, with 7 bases in the middle. In DNA, the CDR3 is TGTGCCAGCAGTGTCCAGGCCACTGAAGCTTTCTTT. It specifies CASSVQATEAFF.

Regarding this clonotype: An end of the junction does not agree with germline; a read error may underlie this. The chain links TRBV10-2 to TRBJ2-1; D might be TRBD2 (5 bases). The CDR3 contains 16 residues. From germline, CDR1 is WSHSY and CDR2 SAAADI. CDR3 in DNA: TGCGCCAGCAGTGGAGACGGGGTTCCTCTCTACAATGGGCAGTTCTTC. As protein: CASSGDGVPLYNGQFF.

The chain has TRBV10-3 and TRBJ2-3; the D is unclear. With 5 bases removed from V and 0 bases from J, the gap between germline ends came to 6 bases. The CDR3 runs 13 residues. Germline assignment: CDR1 ENHRY and CDR2 SYGVKD. The CDR3 loop is CAISFDSTDTQYF. The CDR3 DNA follows: TGTGCCATCAGTTTCGACAGCACAGATACGCAGTATTTT.

This chain joins TRBV27 and TRBJ2-3; 8 positions agree with TRBD2. The CDR3 totals 15 residues. Germline V gene lookup returns CDR1 MNHEY and CDR2 SMNVEV (reference sequence). With V trimmed by 6 bases and J by 3 bases, 8 bases remained unmatched. Here the CDR3 reads CASRTPSGRTDTQYF. The CDR3 nucleotides read TGTGCCAGCAGAACCCCTAGCGGGCGAACAGATACGCAGTATTTT.

The J gene is TRBJ2-3, the V gene TRBV5-8; D gene unclear. From germline, CDR1 is SGHTS and CDR2 YDEGEE. The CDR3 has 16 residues. V lost 0 bases and J lost 0, with 11 bases in between. The CDR3 protein is CASSLVWSSSTDTQYF. The CDR3 bases are TGTGCCAGCAGCTTGGTGTGGTCCTCTAGCACAGATACGCAGTATTTT.

This clonotype was observed many times. The chain has TRBV5-1 and TRBJ2-7; D might be TRBD2 (6 bases). Trimming cost V 4 bases and J 3 bases, with 11 bases left between them. Germline V gives CDR1 SGHRS, CDR2 YFSETQ. This CDR3 comprises 13 residues. For the CDR3, the DNA is TGCGCCAGCAGCCGTAGGACTAACTACGAGCAGTACTTC. Protein product: CASSRRTNYEQYF.

About this clonotype: The junction shows a germline mismatch at one end, possibly a read error. The CDR3 loop is CASSSPLAGSADTRYF. DNA of the CDR3: TGTGCCAGCAGTTCCCCTCTAGCGGGATCGGCAGATACGCGGTATTTT. The rearrangement uses TRBV28 and TRBJ2-3, with 9 nucleotides matching TRBD2. Germline values: CDR1 MDHEN, CDR2 SYDVKM. The CDR3 is 16 residues long.

This clonotype occurred many times. This sequence joins TRBV6-5 and TRBJ1-2; no reliable D call. V was pared by 2 bases and J by 5 bases, with 9 bases between. The CDR3 is made up of 13 amino acids. CDR1 is MNHEY, CDR2 SVGAGI, per germline. CDR3 nucleotides: TGTGCCAGCAGTTACCGGACTCGTTATGGCTACACCTTC. The encoded protein is CASSYRTRYGYTF.

V usage is TRBV4-1 and J usage is TRBJ1-6; D is undetermined. V lost 2 bases to trimming and J lost 7 bases, with 18 bases between them. Germline V gene sequence: CDR1 MGHRA, CDR2 YSYEKL. The CDR3 loop spans 17 amino acids. The CDR3 DNA reads TGCGCCAGCAGCCAATTTAGCAGGCCGAGGCTGAATTCACCCCTCCACTTT. Translated, it gives CASSQFSRPRLNSPLHF.